This record looks at one T cell receptor (beta chain) sequence and its context. Its antigen is still unknown. These data belong to a study of graft-versus-host responses after intestinal transplantation. Across the whole study: Once they had received anti-thymocyte globulin induction, all recipients took tacrolimus and steroids for about 3 years.

Findings and limits, study-wide: Among recipient marrow samples, GvH clones were found; some appeared first in ileum or blood. Early post-transplant HvG declines tracked with peak circulating GvH clone levels.

Germline lookup yields CDR1 LNHDA and CDR2 SQIVND (reference sequence). V dropped 7 bases and J dropped 1; count of bases not matched to a gene: 4. The CDR3 is made up of 14 amino acids. Assay: immunoSEQ multiplex PCR; the TCRdb copy retains only in-frame clones and omits some. The table lists about 25,000 clones, 85% to 95% of them singletons. This chain uses TRBV19 with TRBJ2-1, with TRBD2 matching over 7 bases. The sequencing here drew on PBMCs, taken 18 days after transplant. This sequence was found in a human patient who received an intestinal transplant, so some T cells may come from the graft donor. CDR3: CASIGGDSYNEQFF. CDR3 bases: TGTGCCAGTATTGGGGGGGATTCCTACAATGAGCAGTTCTTC.